Given below is one TCR beta chain in context. Libraries were made from RNA as TCR cDNA, using a modified protocol. Each TCR cDNA library carried sample-specific barcodes on both ends. TCRdb independently ran MiXCR on the 5' RACE reads; one entry per CDR3 protein. The sample consists of about 370,000 distinct CDR3 sequences, 28% of them appearing once. This sample was included in a study of identical twins' blood T cells. Study-wide background: About 50 million reads came from 12 libraries, six alpha, six beta.

Germline values: CDR1 LGHNA, CDR2 YNFKEQ. This CDR3 has 14 amino acids. Germline trimming cut 0 bases from V and 4 bases from J; bases unmatched to any gene: 0. V and J are TRBV4-2 and TRBJ1-3; 7 bases map to TRBD1. The source is a woman aged 18-49 years in good health. What was sequenced was PBMCs. CDR3 protein: CASSQEDRGNTIYF. The CDR3 nucleotides are TGTGCCAGCAGCCAAGAGGACAGGGGAAACACCATATATTTT.